This is a list of T cell receptor gamma chains from one sample in a study of Vδ1+ human thymocytes. TCRdb reran clone calling via CATT on the multiplex PCR reads. The table shows tens of thousands of gamma-chain clones, with 20% to 25% occurring only once. Material: Vdelta1+ gamma-delta thymocytes from the thymus. The receptors shown here come from a girl in the first two years of life who had congenital heart surgery. Each CDR3 is given with its conserved first and last residue. The order of the fields is clone size, V gene, J gene, CDR3 protein, CDR3 DNA. The size field is filled for only some rows; it gives once, few, many or a size class.

few	TRGV9	TRGJ1/TRGJ2	CALWEVQDIRWKLF	TGTGCCTTGTGGGAGGTGCAAGATATAAGGTGGAAACTCTTT
NA	TRGV4	TRGJ1/TRGJ2	CATWDVYYYKKLF	TGTGCCACCTGGGACGTTTACTATTATAAGAAACTCTTT
NA	TRGV9	TRGJ1/TRGJ2	CALWEVKVGKLF	TGTGCCTTGTGGGAGGTGAAGGTGGGGAAACTCTTT
few	TRGV2	TRGJP2	CATWGLGDWIKTF	TGTGCCACCTGGGGCCTCGGGGATTGGATCAAGACGTTT
NA	TRGV2	TRGJP2	CATWDGGPIKTF	TGTGCCACCTGGGACGGCGGGCCTATCAAGACGTTT
few	TRGV2	TRGJ1/TRGJ2	CATWDGTYQKLF	TGTGCCACCTGGGACGGAACCTATCAGAAACTCTTT
NA	TRGV5	TRGJ1/TRGJ2	CATWDSSHSGNYYKKLF	TGTGCCACCTGGGACAGCAGCCACAGCGGGAATTATTATAAGAAACTCTTT
NA	TRGV2	TRGJ1/TRGJ2	CATWDGLVSSYYKKLF	TGTGCCACCTGGGACGGGCTCGTTTCTTCGTATTATAAGAAACTCTTT
NA	TRGV9	TRGJ1/TRGJ2	CALWEVKRVYYKKLF	TGTGCCTTGTGGGAGGTGAAGAGGGTTTATTATAAGAAACTCTTT
few	TRGV2	TRGJP2	CATWDGRWVKTF	TGTGCCACCTGGGACGGGCGATGGGTCAAGACGTTT
NA	TRGV8	TRGJ1/TRGJ2	CATWDRRSYYKKLF	TGTGCCACCTGGGATAGGCGAAGTTATTATAAGAAACTCTTT
NA	TRGV2	TRGJP2	CATYSSDWIKTF	TGTGCCACATATAGTAGTGATTGGATCAAGACGTTT
few	TRGV9	TRGJ1/TRGJ2	CALWEPQEGKKLF	TGTGCCTTGTGGGAGCCCCAGGAGGGTAAGAAACTCTTT
NA	TRGV2	TRGJP2	CATWAFCSSDWIKTF	TGTGCCACCTGGGCTTTTTGTAGTAGTGATTGGATCAAGACGTTT
few	TRGV4	TRGJ1/TRGJ2	CATWDGQLNKKLF	TGTGCCACCTGGGATGGGCAGTTAAATAAGAAACTCTTT
NA	TRGV9	TRGJ1/TRGJ2	CALWVPAPNKKLF	TGTGCCTTGTGGGTCCCAGCACCGAATAAGAAACTCTTT
NA	TRGV3	TRGJ1/TRGJ2	CATWDRHHYKKLF	TGTGCCACCTGGGACAGGCATCATTATAAGAAACTCTTT
medium-sized	TRGV3	TRGJ1/TRGJ2	CATWDRLYKKLF	TGTGCCACCTGGGACAGGCTCTATAAGAAACTCTTT
NA	TRGV5	TRGJ1/TRGJ2	CATWDSPTDYYKKLF	TGTGCCACCTGGGACAGTCCCACAGATTATTATAAGAAACTCTTT
once	TRGV3	TRGJ1/TRGJ2	CATWDSSYYYKKLF	TGTGCCACCTGGGACAGTTCTTATTATTATAAGAAACTCTTT
NA	TRGV8	TRGJ1/TRGJ2	CATWDTSNYYKKLF	TGTGCCACCTGGGATACTTCGAATTATTATAAGAAACTCTTT
few	TRGV9	TRGJ1/TRGJ2	CALWEPAILDYYKKLF	TGTGCCTTGTGGGAGCCGGCGATTCTGGATTATTATAAGAAACTCTTT
few	TRGV8	TRGJP2	CATWDEVYSSDWIKTF	TGTGCCACCTGGGACGAGGTTTATAGTAGTGATTGGATCAAGACGTTT
NA	TRGV4	TRGJ1/TRGJ2	CATWKAYTSNYYKKLF	TGTGCCACCTGGAAAGCTTATACCTCGAATTATTATAAGAAACTCTTT
few	TRGV4	TRGJ1/TRGJ2	CATWVLANYYKKLF	TGTGCCACCTGGGTCCTCGCGAATTATTATAAGAAACTCTTT
NA	TRGV9	TRGJ1/TRGJ2	CALWEVFSPNYYKKLF	TGTGCCTTGTGGGAGGTGTTTTCCCCGAATTATTATAAGAAACTCTTT